Listed below are T cell receptor beta chains from one sample, sequenced in a study of regulatory T cells in long-lasting Graves disease. TCRdb itself ran the multiplex PCR reads through MiXCR, one entry per CDR3 protein. The table records 680,000 or so distinct CDR3 sequences, roughly 15% of them present only once. This sample was also put to use in a study of T cells in Graves' hyperthyroidism and ophthalmopathy.

The source material was peripheral blood mononuclear cells (PBMCs), sampled at new diagnosis, from a patient treated with antithyroid drugs. The receptor source for this set is a woman in her 30s with Graves disease. Each CDR3 is given with its conserved first and last residue. A D gene is named only where the DNA matches it firmly. Where a row states a size, it is once, few, many or the class of an expanded clone; other rows omit it.

d_call	clone_size	v_call	j_call	cdr3_nt	cdr3_aa
TRBD2	-	TRBV6-1	TRBJ2-7	TGTGCCAGCAGGCAGCGGGAGAGCTCCTACGAGCAGTACTTC	CASRQRESSYEQYF
-	few	TRBV7-2	TRBJ2-3	TGTGCCAGCAGCTTAACTCAGGGTACAGATACGCAGTATTTT	CASSLTQGTDTQYF
-	-	TRBV5-1	TRBJ1-5	TGCGCCAGCAGTCTGGACGTAAGCCCCAATCAGCCCCAGCATTTT	CASSLDVSPNQPQHF
TRBD1	many	TRBV28	TRBJ1-1	TGTGCCAGCGCAGCCGGGACAGTAAGCGGATGGGTCACTGAAGCTTTCTTT	CASAAGTVSGWVTEAFF
-	many	TRBV12-3/TRBV12-4	TRBJ2-7	TGTGCCAGCCGCGGCACGGTAATCTACGAGCAGTACTTC	CASRGTVIYEQYF
TRBD1	many	TRBV7-8	TRBJ2-5	TGTGCCAGCAGCGGACGGACAGGGGAAGAGACCCAGTACTTC	CASSGRTGEETQYF
-	few	TRBV2	TRBJ2-2	TGTGCCAGCAGTGAAGTCCCAATGGCTACCCCAGAGGTGGGCGGGGAGCTGTTTTTT	CASSEVPMATPEVGGELFF
TRBD1	-	TRBV9	TRBJ2-3	TGTGCCAGCAGCCAGGGACAGGGTAAAGTTCCGTTCGCAGATACGCAGTATTTT	CASSQGQGKVPFADTQYF
-	many	TRBV6-1	TRBJ1-2	TGTGCCAGCGCTCCGGGGGGGATCGGAGGATATGGCTACACCTTC	CASAPGGIGGYGYTF
-	many	TRBV7-3	TRBJ2-3	TGTGCCAGCGGCTTTGGGGGGACGGATACGCAGTATTTT	CASGFGGTDTQYF
-	-	TRBV19	TRBJ1-2	TGTGCCAGTATTGGAGTCTATGGCTACACCTTC	CASIGVYGYTF
-	-	TRBV7-8	TRBJ2-5	TGTGCCAGCAGCTTCCTCCCCTCCGGGTTGAGTGAGACCCAGTACTTC	CASSFLPSGLSETQYF
-	few	TRBV6-5	TRBJ2-5	TGTGCCAGCAGTTACAGGGATTTCCAAGAGACCCAGTACTTC	CASSYRDFQETQYF
-	many	TRBV28	TRBJ2-2	TGTGCCAGCAGTCCCCGGAGACGGCCCGGGGAGCTGTTTTTT	CASSPRRRPGELFF
-	many	TRBV30	TRBJ1-1	TGTGCCTGGAGTCAACAGGGTGGGGCTTTCTTT	CAWSQQGGAFF
TRBD1	many	TRBV7-9	TRBJ1-6	TGCGCCAGCAGCTTGGGAGGGACAGCTAATTCACCCCTCCACTTT	CASSLGGTANSPLHF
-	-	TRBV19	TRBJ1-2	TGTGCCAGTAGTATCCAGGGCACACCTCAGACTTATGGCTACACCTTC	CASSIQGTPQTYGYTF
-	-	TRBV9	TRBJ2-2	TGTGCCAGCAGCGTGGGGGCTAGCGGAATCACCGGGGAGCTGTTTTTT	CASSVGASGITGELFF
TRBD2	few	TRBV18	TRBJ2-7	TGTGCCAGCTCACCACTAGCTAGCGGGAGCTCCTACGAGCAGTACTTC	CASSPLASGSSYEQYF
TRBD2	-	TRBV5-8	TRBJ2-7	TGTGCCAGCAGCTTGTCAGGCGGGAGACCTGTCGAGCAGTACTTC	CASSLSGGRPVEQYF
-	many	TRBV7-2	TRBJ2-5	TGTGCCAGCAGCTTAGGACAAAGTAAAGAGACCCAGTACTTC	CASSLGQSKETQYF
-	many	TRBV20-1	TRBJ1-1	TGCAGTGCCCGGTCCCGGGGGGCAGGAAGCATGAACACTGAAGCTTTCTTT	CSARSRGAGSMNTEAFF
-	many	TRBV12-3/TRBV12-4	TRBJ1-3	TGTGCCAGCGCCCTGGGGTCGTCCTCTGGAAACACCATATATTTT	CASALGSSSGNTIYF
-	many	TRBV24-1	TRBJ2-2	TGTGCCACCAGTGCCGGGACTTTCACCGGGGAGCTGTTTTTT	CATSAGTFTGELFF
-	-	TRBV7-2	TRBJ2-7	TGTGCCAGCAGCTTAGCGCCGGCTAGCGCAACCTACGAGCAGTACTTC	CASSLAPASATYEQYF
-	-	TRBV5-1	TRBJ2-5	TGCGCCAGCAGCTTGGAGGGTTCAGGGGTGATAGAGACCCAGTACTTC	CASSLEGSGVIETQYF
TRBD1	-	TRBV19	TRBJ1-5	TGTGCCAGTAGGACGGGCCGGGACAGAAATCAGCCCCAGCATTTT	CASRTGRDRNQPQHF
-	few	TRBV25-1	TRBJ1-1	TGTGCCAGCAGCGGCGAGAAGCGAGGCACTGAAGCTTTCTTT	CASSGEKRGTEAFF
-	many	TRBV28	TRBJ2-1	TGTGCCAGCAGTAGGTCGCAGTTGACGTTCTTC	CASSRSQLTFF
-	-	TRBV11-2	TRBJ1-4	TGTGCCAGCAGCAGCTCCGTACACCTCCTGGGGGAAAAACTGTTTTTT	CASSSSVHLLGEKLFF
-	many	TRBV10-3	TRBJ2-3	TGTGCCATCAGTGAGTCAGGCGGGACCGGAGACACGCAGTATTTT	CAISESGGTGDTQYF
-	many	TRBV28	TRBJ1-1	TGTGCCAGTACAGTGAACACTGAAGCTTTCTTT	CASTVNTEAFF
-	-	TRBV5-6	TRBJ2-6	TGTGCCAGCAGCTTGGTTAGGGGCCCAAGCTCTGGGGCCAACGTCCTGACTTTC	CASSLVRGPSSGANVLTF
-	many	TRBV20-1	TRBJ2-1	TGCAGTGCCCCGATAGCGGAGAAGCTAGACAATGAGCAGTTCTTC	CSAPIAEKLDNEQFF